Following are 17 T cell receptor beta chains from one sample sequenced in a study of breast tumors, draining lymph nodes, adjacent tissues. The lymph nodes were axillary draining lymph nodes from breast cancer patients. TCRdb re-derived calls from the multiplex PCR reads in MiXCR, one entry per CDR3 protein. The data contain some 120,000 distinct CDR3 sequences, just under 20% of them singletons. The sequencing input was axillary lymph node tissue. Receptors were obtained from a female donor with breast cancer. Some clones in this sample may be carry-over from other donors' samples.

This clonotype was recorded many times. The chain joins TRBV2 to TRBJ2-7, with D uncertain. The V gene lost 4 bases and the J gene lost 5 bases, with 6 bases spanning the gap. CDR3 size: 11 residues. Germline-derived CDR1 and CDR2 are SNHLY and FYNNEI. The CDR3 protein is CASSVSNEQYF. For the CDR3, the DNA is TGTGCCAGCAGTGTGTCAAACGAGCAGTACTTC. Full variable domain (rest looked up from reference TRBV2 and TRBJ2-7): EPEVTQTPSHQVTQMGQEVILRCVPISNHLYFYWYRQILGQKVEFLVSFYNNEISEKSEIFDDQFSVERPDGSNFTLKIRSTKLEDSAMYFCASSVSNEQYFGPGTRLTVT.

About this clonotype itself: A much larger clone lies one base from this, so it may be a read error. This chain joins TRBV11-2 and TRBJ2-7; no clear D gene. The V and J ends lost 0 bases and 9 bases respectively, with 9 bases between them. This CDR3 contains 12 residues. CDR1 is SGHAT and CDR2 is FQNNGV in the germline V gene. As DNA, the CDR3 is TGTGCCAGCAGCTTAGATTTCGACGGGCAGTACTTC. Its translation: CASSLDFDGQYF. Full variable domain (missing parts from reference TRBV11-2 and TRBJ2-7): EAGVAQSPRYKIIEKRQSVAFWCNPISGHATLYWYQQILGQGPKLLIQFQNNGVVDDSQLPKDRFSAERLKGVDSTLKIQPAKLEDSAVYLCASSLDFDGQYFGPGTRLTVT.

In this sample, this clonotype turned up many times. The chain is built from TRBV5-8 and TRBJ1-3; D is ambiguous. The CDR3 consists of 16 residues. Germline V gives CDR1 SGHTS, CDR2 YDEGEE. Trimming left V 4 bases short and J 3 bases short, with 17 bases between. The CDR3 nucleotides read TGTGCCAGCAGCCCACGGTCCAGACGGAGTGGAAACACCATATATTTT. Protein sequence: CASSPRSRRSGNTIYF.

The V call is TRBV5-1, the J call TRBJ2-3, with TRBD2 matching over 14 bases. The V gene's germline CDR1 is SGHRS and CDR2 YFSETQ. This CDR3 region has 16 residues. The trim removed 7 bases at V and 4 bases at J, leaving 8 bases unmatched. CDR3 protein: CASGSGLAGVADTQYF. CDR3 nucleotide sequence: TGCGCCAGCGGCTCGGGACTAGCGGGAGTGGCAGATACGCAGTATTTT.

The J gene is TRBJ2-5, the V gene TRBV28; the match to TRBD2 covers 8 bases. The CDR3 spans 16 residues. V gave up 5 bases and J gave up 1 base; unmatched junction bases: 9. Germline V lookup: CDR1 MDHEN, CDR2 SYDVKM. Here the CDR3 DNA reads TGTGCCAGCAGTCCGGGGCGGGGGGCACTCCAAGAGACCCAGTACTTC. Its translation: CASSPGRGALQETQYF. Supplemented by reference TRBV28 and TRBJ2-5, the full variable domain reads DVKVTQSSRYLVKRTGEKVFLECVQDMDHENMFWYRQDPGLGLRLIYFSYDVKMKEKGDIPEGYSVSREKKERFSLILESASTNQTSMYLCASSPGRGALQETQYFGPGTRLLVL.

Details on this clonotype: This clone may be a read error of a much larger clone one base away. The chain uses TRBV6-5 and TRBJ2-1; D perhaps matches TRBD1 (6 bases). The CDR3 extends over 13 amino acids. Trimming pared 7 bases from V and 7 bases from J, leaving 14 bases between. From germline, CDR1 is MNHEY and CDR2 SVGAGI. The CDR3 coding sequence is TGTGCCAGCAAGGCCGGGACACGGAATGAGCAGTTCTTC. This encodes CASKAGTRNEQFF.

In this sample, this clonotype turned up many times. The V gene is TRBV6-5, the J gene TRBJ2-7; the D gene is possibly TRBD2 (5 bases). Trimming took off 10 bases at V and 2 bases at J, with 18 bases between the two ends. The CDR3 covers 14 residues. The V gene's germline CDR1 is MNHEY and CDR2 SVGAGI. The DNA of the CDR3 is TGTGCCACCTCCACTCCCGGGGTAACCTACGAGCAGTACTTC. Translated: CATSTPGVTYEQYF.

A remark on this clonotype: This may come from a read error, since a much larger clone is one base off. The genes are TRBV6-1 and TRBJ2-1; a weak D match, TRBD1 (6 bases). Germline V lookup: CDR1 MNHNS, CDR2 SASEGT. Trimming removed 0 bases from V and 0 bases from J, with 9 bases in between. CDR3 length: 16 residues. CDR3 bases: TGTGCCAGCAGTGAAGCAATACAGGGCTCCTACAATGAGCAGTTCTTC. Its translation is CASSEAIQGSYNEQFF.

This clonotype was counted many times. The chain has TRBV4-1 and TRBJ2-1; unclear D gene. V lost 0 bases, J lost 3 bases, and 12 bases lay in between. CDR3 length equals 16 residues. Germline V gene lookup returns CDR1 MGHRA and CDR2 YSYEKL. In DNA form, the CDR3 reads TGCGCCAGCAGCCAAGAACGGAATAAGGGCTACAATGAGCAGTTCTTC. This translates into CASSQERNKGYNEQFF.

This clonotype was seen repeatedly, ten times or more. The chain is built from TRBV19 and TRBJ1-2, with a weak D call TRBD1 (6 bases). CDR3 length equals 14 residues. V was pared by 6 bases and J by 1 base, with 12 bases between. CDR1 is LNHDA, CDR2 SQIVND, per germline (reference sequence). The CDR3 DNA reads TGTGCCAGTAGCAGGACAGTCCTTAACTATGGCTACACCTTC. Its protein is CASSRTVLNYGYTF.

Details on this clonotype: A much larger clone lies one base from this, so it may be a read error. The CDR3, as DNA: TGTGCCAGCAGCGAGGACGGGGTCGCCCCCGGGGAGCTGTTTTTT. Its translation is CASSEDGVAPGELFF. The chain couples TRBV9 to TRBJ2-2; weak D call: TRBD2 (5 bases). V was trimmed by 3 bases and J by 6 bases, leaving 15 bases between them. Germline loops: CDR1 SGDLS, CDR2 YYNGEE. The CDR3 is 15 amino acids.

In the case of this clonotype: A much larger clone differs by one base, so this may be a read error. The conserved phenylalanine or tryptophan is not found at the CDR3 terminus, so this likely reflects a read error. The chain carries TRBV28 and TRBJ2-1, with 8 bases fitting TRBD2. Germline loops: CDR1 MDHEN, CDR2 SYDVKM. The CDR3 sequence is 16 residues long. J was trimmed by 2 bases and V by 6 bases; bases with no gene match: 9. The CDR3 reads CASRPQGREAYNEQFI. The CDR3 DNA is TGTGCCAGCAGACCTCAAGGGCGGGAGGCCTACAATGAGCAGTTCATC.

This clonotype was recorded at least ten times. This chain links TRBV4-2 with TRBJ2-1; D perhaps matches TRBD1 (6 bases). The length of the CDR3 is 13 residues. Germline V gives CDR1 LGHNA, CDR2 YNFKEQ. The V end lost 0 bases, the J end lost 6 bases, and 6 bases lay between the germline ends. The CDR3 nucleotides are TGTGCCAGCAGCCAAGAAGGGGGCAATGAGCAGTTCTTC. This encodes CASSQEGGNEQFF.

The table lists this clonotype with many counts. The chain has TRBV10-3 and TRBJ2-3; TRBD1 is a possible D gene (5 bases). The germline V and J ends were trimmed by 8 bases and 2 bases, with 11 bases remaining between them. Germline V CDR1 and CDR2: ENHRY, SYGVKD. This CDR3 spans 13 amino acids. CDR3 region: CAIGQGDTDTQYF. The CDR3 DNA reads TGTGCCATCGGGCAGGGCGACACAGATACGCAGTATTTT.

Comment on this clonotype: A much more abundant neighbour one base away suggests this may be a read error. V and J are TRBV14 and TRBJ1-2; the D is unclear. The CDR3 length is 13 residues. The germline V gene encodes CDR1 SGHDN and CDR2 FVKESK. The CDR3 nucleotides read TGTGCCAGCAGCCCTCAGGCAAACTATGGCTACGCCTTC. This codes for CASSPQANYGYAF. The full variable domain, in which reference TRBV14 and TRBJ1-2 provide the parts outside the CDR3, is EAGVTQFPSHSVIEKGQTVTLRCDPISGHDNLYWYRRVMGKEIKFLLHFVKESKQDESGMPNNRFLAERTGGTYSTLKVQPAELEDSGVYFCASSPQANYGYAFGSGTRLTVV.

This clonotype was seen at least ten times. The gene calls are TRBV2 and TRBJ2-5; 8 nucleotides align to TRBD2. Looked up from germline, CDR1 is SNHLY and CDR2 is FYNNEI. CDR3 length: 15 amino acids. The junction had 8 bases not matched to a gene; V was cut back by 3 bases and J by 5 bases. CDR3 in amino acids: CASSDNTGGGETQYF. As DNA, the CDR3 is TGTGCCAGCAGTGATAATACGGGAGGGGGGGAGACCCAGTACTTC.

This clonotype was counted between two and nine times. The chain employs TRBV6-1 and TRBJ1-4; 7 nucleotides agree with TRBD1. V shed 2 bases, J shed 7 bases, and the junction held 7 bases outside the gene matches. CDR3 length equals 15 residues. Germline V gene sequence: CDR1 MNHNS, CDR2 SASEGT. CDR3 sequence (DNA): TGTGCCAGCAGTGAATGGCCACAGGGGAGTGAAAAACTGTTTTTT. Translation gives CASSEWPQGSEKLFF.